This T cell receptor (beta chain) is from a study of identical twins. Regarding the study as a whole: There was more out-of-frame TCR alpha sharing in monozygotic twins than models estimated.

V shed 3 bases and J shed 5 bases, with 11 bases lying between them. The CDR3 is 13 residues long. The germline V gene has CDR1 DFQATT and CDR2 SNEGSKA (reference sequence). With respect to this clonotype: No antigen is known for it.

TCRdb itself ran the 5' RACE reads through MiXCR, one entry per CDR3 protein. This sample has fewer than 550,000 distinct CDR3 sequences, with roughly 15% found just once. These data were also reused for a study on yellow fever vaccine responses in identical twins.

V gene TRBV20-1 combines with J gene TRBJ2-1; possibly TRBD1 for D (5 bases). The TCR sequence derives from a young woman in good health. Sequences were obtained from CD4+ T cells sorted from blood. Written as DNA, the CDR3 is TGCAGTGCTAGCCAAAGACAGCACAATGAGCAGTTCTTC. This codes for CSASQRQHNEQFF.